This T cell receptor (beta chain) is drawn from a study of blood T cell repertoires in COVID-19. Background on the study: The analysed material was cDNA or gDNA that came from T cells, B-cell-depleted T cells, or PBMCs.

Sequencing was performed with immunoSEQ multiplex PCR; in TCRdb, only in-frame clones are kept and a portion is missing. This sample has 200,000 to 300,000 clones, with about 81% found just once. Sequenced input: peripheral blood. The clonotype comes from a woman aged 55-69 years with active or convalescent COVID-19.

The CDR3 nucleotides read TGTGCCAGTAGTATTGGACAGGTGGTGAACACTGAAGCTTTCTTT. It translates to CASSIGQVVNTEAFF. The rearrangement joins TRBV19 to TRBJ1-1; TRBD1 matches 7 bases. The CDR3 has 15 amino acids. The junction had 4 bases not matched to a gene; V was cut back by 3 bases and J by 0 bases. CDR1 and CDR2 from the germline V gene are LNHDA and SQIVND (reference sequence).